A single sample gave rise to the 23 T cell receptor beta chains below, sequenced in a study of regulatory T cells in long-lasting Graves disease. The time point was: newly diagnosed GD, antithyroid drugs for less than 3 months. After RNA was extracted from PBMCs, the TCR library was made from it. Assembly of TCR beta libraries relied on iRepertoire HTBI primers together with Arm-PCR of CDR3 regions. Each CDR3 protein gets one entry after TCRdb re-called the multiplex PCR reads with MiXCR. Of around 230,000 distinct CDR3 sequences in the sample, around 17% were seen once. The source material was peripheral blood mononuclear cells (PBMCs), sampled at new diagnosis, from a patient treated with antithyroid drugs. These receptors came from a female donor with Graves disease.

The table lists this clonotype with many counts. The chain carries TRBV20-1 and TRBJ1-2, with 7 bases fitting TRBD1. V trimming: 3 bases; J trimming: 6 bases; junction bases outside the gene matches: 7. The CDR3 runs 13 residues. From germline, CDR1 is DFQATT and CDR2 SNEGSKA (reference sequence). CDR3 in amino acids: CSASHRGEDGYTF. For the CDR3, the DNA is TGCAGTGCTAGTCACAGGGGCGAAGATGGCTACACCTTC.

This clonotype has a count of ten or more. J is TRBJ1-6 and V is TRBV3-1, with D maybe TRBD1 (6 bases). Trimming took 6 bases from V and 5 from J, leaving 17 bases between them. This CDR3 spans 16 amino acids. The germline V gene has CDR1 LGHDT and CDR2 YNNKEL (reference sequence). The CDR3 coding sequence is TGTGCCAGCAGGGAAAACAGGGAAGGGGATAATTCACCCCTCCACTTT. Protein: CASRENREGDNSPLHF.

This clonotype appeared many times. This chain joins TRBV14 and TRBJ1-1, with a tentative D call TRBD1 (5 bases). In germline, CDR1 is SGHDN, CDR2 FVKESK. Trimming took 0 bases from V and 0 from J, leaving 8 bases between them. The CDR3 is made up of 15 amino acids. The CDR3 DNA reads TGTGCCAGCAGCCAAGATCCAGGGATGAACACTGAAGCTTTCTTT. Translated: CASSQDPGMNTEAFF.

This clonotype was recorded many times. The gene calls are TRBV12-3 or TRBV12-4 and TRBJ2-1; D gene unclear. Trimming shortened V by 3 bases and J by 0 bases, and 9 bases separated the two germline ends. This CDR3 is 15 amino acids long. For the CDR3, the DNA is TGTGCCAGCAGTTTCCGCTCTTTCTCCTACAATGAGCAGTTCTTC. Amino acid sequence: CASSFRSFSYNEQFF.

The sample holds many counts of this clonotype. The chain couples TRBV20-1 to TRBJ2-7; TRBD2 matches at 7 bases. Germline-derived CDR1 and CDR2 are DFQATT and SNEGSKA (reference sequence). V lost 6 bases and J lost 0; bases outside the gene matches: 5. The CDR3 runs to 13 residues. This CDR3 reads CSAESSGSYEQYF. The DNA of the CDR3 is TGCAGTGCGGAATCTAGCGGCTCCTACGAGCAGTACTTC.

This clonotype has at least ten counts. CDR3: CSGYRDGTYNEQFF. The CDR3 DNA reads TGCAGTGGGTACCGGGACGGGACCTACAATGAGCAGTTCTTC. V gene TRBV20-1 combines with J gene TRBJ2-1, with D perhaps given as TRBD1 or TRBD2 (5 bases each). The CDR3 extends over 14 amino acids. Germline CDR1 is DFQATT and CDR2 is SNEGSKA (reference sequence). V was trimmed by 7 bases and J by 2 bases, leaving 15 bases between them.

The sample holds many counts of this clonotype. This chain uses TRBV3-1 with TRBJ2-3; 8 bases are a match to TRBD1. V lost 6 bases and J lost 4; bases outside the gene matches: 6. Germline V CDR1 and CDR2: LGHDT, YNNKEL (reference sequence). The CDR3 runs to 14 residues. The CDR3 here is CASSFRTGSDTQYF. In DNA, the CDR3 is TGTGCCAGCAGTTTCCGGACAGGGTCAGATACGCAGTATTTT.

Ten or more counts support this clonotype. For the CDR3, the DNA is TGTGCCAGCAGCCAAGATGCTCCGGGACACCTCTACGAGCAGTACTTC. The encoded protein is CASSQDAPGHLYEQYF. This sequence joins TRBV3-1 and TRBJ2-7; D possibly corresponds to TRBD1 (6 bases). CDR3 length equals 16 residues. Germline V gene data show CDR1 as LGHDT and CDR2 as YNNKEL (reference sequence). V shed 0 bases and J shed 3 bases, with 15 bases lying between them.

This clonotype was counted many times. The CDR3 protein is CAISGGPSDGYTF. CDR3 DNA sequence: TGTGCCATCAGTGGTGGTCCCAGCGATGGCTACACCTTC. The V gene is TRBV10-3, the J gene TRBJ1-2; D gene uncertain. The CDR3 is 13 residues long. The V end lost 4 bases, the J end lost 6 bases, and 12 bases lay between the germline ends. In germline, CDR1 is ENHRY, CDR2 SYGVKD.

This clonotype was detected ten times or more. The CDR3 DNA is TGCAGTGCTAGACCTGGGACAGGGAGCTCCTACAATGAGCAGTTCTTC. Translated, it gives CSARPGTGSSYNEQFF. The genes are TRBV20-1 and TRBJ2-1; the match to TRBD1 covers 9 bases. V was clipped by 2 bases and J by 0 bases; unmatched bases: 5. The CDR3 sequence is 16 residues long. Germline CDR1 is DFQATT and CDR2 is SNEGSKA (reference sequence).

The sample holds many counts of this clonotype. The V and J genes are TRBV7-2 and TRBJ1-4, with no clear D. This CDR3 contains 14 residues. The germline V gene encodes CDR1 SGHTA and CDR2 FQGNSA. The V and J ends lost 5 bases and 4 bases respectively, with 11 bases between them. The CDR3 spells CASSLGNHNEKLFF. DNA for the CDR3: TGTGCCAGCAGCCTAGGCAATCATAATGAAAAACTGTTTTTT.

Many counts were recorded for this clonotype. V gene TRBV27 combines with J gene TRBJ2-7; 9 nucleotides agree with TRBD2. The germline V gene encodes CDR1 MNHEY and CDR2 SMNVEV (reference sequence). There are 14 residues in the CDR3. Trimming at V came to 7 bases and at J to 3 bases, leaving 7 bases not matched to a gene. The CDR3 sequence: CASKDLAGIYEQYF. Written as DNA, the CDR3 is TGTGCCAGCAAAGACCTAGCGGGGATCTACGAGCAGTACTTC.

This clonotype was seen ten or more times. J is TRBJ2-7 and V is TRBV7-3; maybe TRBD1 (5 bases). Trimming took off 4 bases at V and 2 bases at J, with 15 bases between the two ends. This CDR3 has 15 amino acids. Germline loops: CDR1 SGHTA, CDR2 FQGTGA. CDR3 DNA sequence: TGTGCCAGCAGCTCGCTGACAGAAACCACCTACGAGCAGTACTTC. It translates to CASSSLTETTYEQYF.

This clonotype showed up many times. The rearrangement links TRBV10-3 to TRBJ2-5; 7 positions agree with TRBD1. Germline loops: CDR1 ENHRY, CDR2 SYGVKD. This CDR3 is built from 15 residues. Trimming at V came to 1 base and at J to 0 bases, leaving 2 bases not matched to a gene. CDR3 coding DNA: TGTGCCATCAGTGAGTTCGGGACAGACCAAGAGACCCAGTACTTC. Residues: CAISEFGTDQETQYF.

This clonotype was picked up many times. The CDR3 is CASLPTTSGKNEQFF. DNA for the CDR3: TGTGCCAGCCTGCCAACGACTAGCGGGAAGAATGAGCAGTTCTTC. The chain links TRBV2 to TRBJ2-1, with 11 bases matching TRBD2. Germline lookup yields CDR1 SNHLY and CDR2 FYNNEI. V shed 8 bases, J shed 7 bases, and the junction held 10 bases outside the gene matches. The CDR3 consists of 15 residues.

At least ten counts were recorded for this clonotype. This chain uses TRBV14 with TRBJ2-3; D is ambiguous. CDR3 length equals 15 residues. Germline V gene sequence: CDR1 SGHDN, CDR2 FVKESK. The V and J ends lost 2 bases and 0 bases respectively, with 9 bases between them. CDR3 in amino acids: CASSQTGISTDTQYF. DNA for the CDR3: TGTGCCAGCAGCCAAACGGGTATAAGCACAGATACGCAGTATTTT. Based on the CDR3 plus reference TRBV14 and TRBJ2-3, the full variable domain is EAGVTQFPSHSVIEKGQTVTLRCDPISGHDNLYWYRRVMGKEIKFLLHFVKESKQDESGMPNNRFLAERTGGTYSTLKVQPAELEDSGVYFCASSQTGISTDTQYFGPGTRLTVL.

In DNA, the CDR3 is TGTGCCAGCAGCCGTCTTACTAGCGGGAGCGATCCAGATACGCAGTATTTT. It specifies CASSRLTSGSDPDTQYF. The chain employs TRBV4-2 and TRBJ2-3, with TRBD2 matching 11 bases. Germline values: CDR1 LGHNA, CDR2 YNFKEQ. The CDR3 totals 17 residues. V trimming: 4 bases; J trimming: 4 bases; junction bases outside the gene matches: 10.

This clonotype was picked up many times. The chain has TRBV19 and TRBJ2-1; the match to TRBD2 covers 12 bases. The CDR3 is 18 residues long. Germline CDR1 and CDR2: LNHDA and SQIVND (reference sequence). V lost 1 base, J lost 7 bases, and 11 bases stayed unmatched. The CDR3 coding sequence is TGTGCCAGTAGTATAGGTAGTTGGTCTAGCGGGAGGGCAAATGAGCAGTTCTTC. Its translation is CASSIGSWSSGRANEQFF.

This clonotype was seen many times. The rearrangement uses TRBV5-4 and TRBJ2-5; TRBD2 agrees at 13 bases. This CDR3 is built from 16 residues. J gave up 5 bases and V 5 bases, and 9 bases lay outside the gene matches. CDR1 is SGHNT, CDR2 YYREEE, per germline (reference sequence). The CDR3 bases are TGTGCCAGCAGTTTTTGGACTAGCGGGAGCCAGGAGACCCAGTACTTC. It is translated as CASSFWTSGSQETQYF.

This clonotype was seen repeatedly, ten times or more. The chain recombines TRBV7-3 with TRBJ2-2; D possibly corresponds to TRBD2 (6 bases). The germline CDR1 and CDR2 sequences are SGHTA and FQGTGA. Trimming took off 2 bases at V and 0 bases at J, with 7 bases between the two ends. The CDR3 extends over 15 amino acids. CDR3 nucleotide sequence: TGTGCCAGCAGCTTAGGACTAACGAACACCGGGGAGCTGTTTTTT. It translates to CASSLGLTNTGELFF.

The table lists this clonotype with many counts. The V gene is TRBV20-1, the J gene TRBJ2-3, with TRBD2 matching over 9 bases. This CDR3 spans 16 amino acids. CDR1 DFQATT and CDR2 SNEGSKA come from the germline V gene (reference sequence). Unmatched junction bases numbered 6, after V lost 0 bases and J lost 2 bases. CDR3 amino acids: CSARDRLAATTDTQYF. CDR3 DNA: TGCAGTGCTAGAGATAGACTAGCGGCTACCACAGATACGCAGTATTTT.

This clonotype appeared many times. The CDR3 sequence: CASSYRDHTDTQYF. CDR3 nucleotides: TGTGCCAGTAGTTACAGGGACCACACAGATACGCAGTATTTT. The chain joins TRBV19 to TRBJ2-3, with D tentatively TRBD1 (6 bases). CDR1 is LNHDA, CDR2 SQIVND, per germline (reference sequence). The V and J ends lost 5 bases and 2 bases respectively, with 11 bases between them. The CDR3 is 14 amino acids.

This clonotype was detected ten times or more. The chain is built from TRBV19 and TRBJ1-2; D unresolved. The CDR3 runs to 14 residues. Germline loops: CDR1 LNHDA, CDR2 SQIVND (reference sequence). V was pared by 7 bases and J by 0 bases, with 12 bases between. The CDR3 coding sequence is TGTGCCAGTACCGCCGGCGGGGCTAACTATGGCTACACCTTC. Translating gives CASTAGGANYGYTF.